These T cell receptor beta chains were read from a single sample in a study of OX40 agonist ivuxolimab in advanced cancers. Profiling relied on immunoSEQ multiplex PCR, and the TCRdb table lists in-frame clones only, not all of them. The sample contains around 150,000 clones, 90% of which appear only once. Specimen: CD4+ or CD8+ T cells sorted from blood, collected in a trial of the OX40 agonist ivuxolimab. These receptors came from an adult with an advanced solid tumor such as melanoma, head and neck, liver or kidney cancer. Each CDR3 is given with its conserved first and last residue. The D gene is left open where the match is weak.

TRBD2,TRBV6-1,TRBJ2-7,CASGLAREQYF,TGTGCCAGCGGACTAGCACGCGAGCAGTACTTC
TRBD1,TRBV27,TRBJ2-7,CASSFRNRGQAYEQYF,TGTGCCAGCAGTTTCCGAAACAGGGGGCAGGCCTACGAGCAGTACTTC
-,TRBV28,TRBJ2-3,CASTSTDTQYF,TGTGCCAGCACCTCCACAGATACGCAGTATTTT
TRBD1,TRBV7-2,TRBJ1-5,CASSPSTRGSNQPQHF,TGTGCCAGCAGCCCCTCAACCAGGGGGTCTAATCAGCCCCAGCATTTT
TRBD2,TRBV9,TRBJ2-3,CASSVGTSGDTQYF,TGTGCCAGCAGCGTAGGGACTAGCGGAGATACGCAGTATTTT
TRBD1,TRBV18,TRBJ1-5,CASSPGQGFYSNQPQHF,TGTGCCAGCTCACCGGGACAGGGGTTTTATAGCAATCAGCCCCAGCATTTT
TRBD1,TRBV5-1,TRBJ2-2,CASSFRDRNFNTGELFF,TGCGCCAGCAGCTTCCGGGACAGAAATTTTAACACCGGGGAGCTGTTTTTT
-,TRBV5-1,TRBJ2-5,CASSYGTNQETQYF,TGCGCCAGCAGCTATGGGACAAACCAAGAGACCCAGTACTTC
-,TRBV6-5,TRBJ1-5,CASCREGQPQHF,TGTGCCAGCTGCAGGGAAGGACAGCCCCAGCATTTT
TRBD1,TRBV5-1,TRBJ1-5,CASSPGQAGNQPQHF,TGCGCCAGCAGCCCCGGACAGGCCGGGAATCAGCCCCAGCATTTT